These T cell receptor beta chains were read from a single sample in a study of blood T cell repertoires in COVID-19. Profiling relied on immunoSEQ multiplex PCR, and the TCRdb table lists in-frame clones only, not all of them. This table has 250,000 to 350,000 clones, about nine tenths appearing once. The sequenced material came from peripheral blood. Receptors originate from a woman aged 45-60 years who had recovered from COVID-19. The conserved cysteine and the conserved F or W are not part of the CDR3 here.

TRBJ2-5 TRBV27 ASSFRTGGETQY
TRBJ2-1 TRBV7-2 ASSLTRSSYNEQF
TRBJ1-2 TRBV29-1 SVEDRRGNYGYT
TRBJ1-1 TRBV27 ASSPLGQGRPEAF
TRBJ2-5 TRBV5-1 ASTADGVPLETQY
TRBJ1-2 TRBV10-3 AINGQGTDGYT
TRBJ2-5 TRBV6-5 ASSRTQQETQY
TRBJ1-2 TRBV18 ASSPPGQGGYGYT
TRBJ1-1 TRBV19 ASSIGRDRAEAF
TRBJ1-4 TRBV6-5 ASRDRFLEKLF
TRBJ1-2 TRBV6-2/TRBV6-3 ASSYESGRGGYGYT
TRBJ1-5 TRBV7-8 ASSLRVSNQPQH
TRBJ1-1 TRBV6-5 ASRENTEAF
TRBJ2-2 TRBV7-2 ASSLSQGNTGELF
TRBJ1-2 TRBV5-1 ASSPPGQGIYGYT
TRBJ2-1 TRBV27 ASSSRLTSGRAHYNEQF
TRBJ2-5 TRBV5-6 ASSLKGGRGQETQY
TRBJ2-3 TRBV5-5 ASSLGSRSTDTQY
TRBJ2-2 TRBV27 ASSLSLGTGVTGELF
TRBJ2-1 TRBV28 ASRQGRDRFSNEQF
TRBJ2-3 TRBV28 ASSLGTGYTDTQY
TRBJ2-5 TRBV5-4 ASSSGLAGGPETQY
TRBJ1-6 TRBV7-3 ASRQQANSPLH
TRBJ1-1 TRBV19 ASSMVPGTEAF
TRBJ1-2 TRBV4-3 ASSQSRTASYGYT
TRBJ2-2 TRBV19 ASSPLGTGRELF
TRBJ2-5 TRBV4-1 ASSLSGSQETQY
TRBJ2-5 TRBV7-2 ASSLAFHRGQETQY
TRBJ1-2 TRBV7-2 ASSPSGRVIYGYT
TRBJ2-3 TRBV9 ASSAGMQEDTQY
TRBJ2-1 TRBV30 AWREQSRPGNEQF
TRBJ2-5 TRBV29-1 SVRWFPLQETQY
TRBJ2-4 TRBV7-4 ASSLVRRNGRNIQY
TRBJ1-1 TRBV18 ASSPRQGASTEAF
TRBJ2-3 TRBV7-8 ASSLKVREVRDTQY
TRBJ1-1 TRBV28 ASSLHTLNTEAF
TRBJ1-1 TRBV19 ASSPPAETMNTEAF
TRBJ1-2 TRBV6-2/TRBV6-3 ASSSRLGQGLDGYT
TRBJ2-7 TRBV5-1 ASSGDTEGEQY
TRBJ2-7 TRBV27 ASRSGRADEQY
TRBJ2-1 TRBV3-1/TRBV3-2 ASSHSGTSIRRAKGDEQF
TRBJ1-1 TRBV4-2 ASSQGGGNWAAEAF
TRBJ1-2 TRBV15 ATSRDTGRFGYT